Presented here are 2 T cell receptor beta chains from one specimen sequenced in a study of blood T cell repertoires in COVID-19 (dated by TCRdb to 2019 to 2021). Libraries were made using the immunoSEQ multiplex PCR assay. TCRdb re-hosts the immuneACCESS table, in-frame sequences only. Its copies lack some clones; in the studies checked, an unresolved V gene accounts for under half of them, and the cause for the rest is not known. For this sample there are around 220,000 clones; around 88% appear just once. Of the sample, roughly 14% falls within the top ten clones. The sample taken for sequencing was PBMCs or T cells enriched from blood (not recorded which). Source of these receptors: a woman aged 45-59 years with acute COVID-19.

The chain joins TRBV6-6 to TRBJ1-5; TRBD1 is a possible D gene (6 bases). V lost 7 bases and J lost 6, with 16 bases in between. The germline gives CDR1 MNHNY, CDR2 SVGAGI (reference sequence). The CDR3 runs 14 residues. CDR3 residues: CASTPGRGGQPQHF. CDR3 DNA: TGTGCCAGCACCCCAGGCAGGGGTGGTCAGCCCCAGCATTTT.

The V call is TRBV24-1, the J call TRBJ2-1, with 11 bases matching TRBD1. The germline CDR1 and CDR2 sequences are KGHDR and SFDVKD. Trimming at V came to 4 bases and at J to 3 bases, leaving 4 bases not matched to a gene. CDR3 length: 16 residues. CDR3 loop: CATSDPGTGGYNEQFF. In DNA, the CDR3 is TGTGCCACCAGTGACCCCGGGACAGGGGGCTACAATGAGCAGTTCTTC.